The T cell receptor (beta chain) described here comes from a study of a mutant IDH1 vaccine in newly diagnosed glioma. Germline V gives CDR1 MGHRA, CDR2 YSYEKL. J was trimmed by 0 bases and V by 5 bases; bases with no gene match: 13. This CDR3 is 19 amino acids long. Method: immunoSEQ multiplex PCR; TCRdb's copy keeps in-frame clones and lacks some. Found here are fewer than 150,000 clones, 85% to 90% of them singletons; the top ten hold roughly 0.61%. Time point described: week 11, during vaccination. A 20-mer mutant IDH1 peptide at 300 ug was injected subcutaneously with topical imiquimod. Worth noting for this clone: What it recognizes is unknown.

This sequence joins TRBV4-1 and TRBJ2-6; 7 bases agree with TRBD1. This specimen consisted of PBMCs, obtained from a glioma patient whose treatment included an IDH1 peptide vaccine. The receptor comes from a woman aged 50 to 60 with glioma. The CDR3 sequence: CASSFRLATGDSGANVLTF. The CDR3 nucleotides are TGCGCCAGCAGCTTTCGCTTGGCCACAGGGGACTCTGGGGCCAACGTCCTGACTTTC.